A selection of T cell receptor beta chains follows, all from one sample in a study of blood T cell repertoires in COVID-19. Clones were sequenced by immunoSEQ multiplex PCR, and TCRdb holds only the in-frame ones, with some missing. This table has under 200,000 clones, approximately 90% appearing once. Material: peripheral blood. Receptor source: a man aged 35 to 55 with active or convalescent COVID-19. CDR3s include the opening cysteine and the closing phenylalanine or tryptophan. The D gene is left open where the match is weak. Not all rows give a size; the values are once, few, many and, for expanded clones, a class.

clone_size	v_call	d_call	j_call	cdr3_nt	cdr3_aa
NA	TRBV28	TRBD1	TRBJ2-1	TGTGCCAGCAGTTTGGCAGGGGGCAATGAGCAGTTCTTC	CASSLAGGNEQFF
few	TRBV15	NA	TRBJ1-5	TGTGCCACCAGCAGAAGAGATCAGCCCCAGCATTTT	CATSRRDQPQHF
NA	TRBV6-4	TRBD1	TRBJ2-1	TGTGCCAGCAGTGGAACAGGGGGCTCCTACAATGAGCAGTTCTTC	CASSGTGGSYNEQFF
few	TRBV24-1	NA	TRBJ1-5	TGTGCCACCAGTGATTCGAGCCAGGGAAGCAATCAGCCCCAGCATTTT	CATSDSSQGSNQPQHF
NA	TRBV9	NA	TRBJ2-5	TGTGCCAGCAGCCTCAGGGGGGCGTCGGGGGAGACCCAGTACTTC	CASSLRGASGETQYF
few	TRBV9	TRBD2	TRBJ2-1	TGTGCCAGCAGCGAGGGACTAGCGGACAATGAGCAGTTCTTC	CASSEGLADNEQFF
NA	TRBV30	TRBD2	TRBJ2-3	TGTGCCTGGACCCCGGGCGGGAGTGGCACAGATACGCAGTATTTT	CAWTPGGSGTDTQYF
once	TRBV11-3	NA	TRBJ1-6	TGTGCCAGCAGCTTCGGGAGTAGCTCCTATAATTCACCCCTCCACTTT	CASSFGSSSYNSPLHF
NA	TRBV6-4	NA	TRBJ1-4	TGTGCCAGCAGTGGCTTTGAGGGGGAAAAGGGGTTTTTT	CASSGFEGEKGFF
once	TRBV5-1	TRBD1	TRBJ1-1	TGCGCCAGCAGCGAACAGGGGGCTGTGAACACTGAAGCTTTCTTT	CASSEQGAVNTEAFF
once	TRBV28	NA	TRBJ1-1	TGTGCCAGCAGGCTAATGGGACAGAACACTGAAGCTTTCTTT	CASRLMGQNTEAFF
NA	TRBV9	NA	TRBJ2-2	TGTGCCAGCAGCCCTCGACAGGAGACCGGGGAGCTGTTTTTT	CASSPRQETGELFF
NA	TRBV18	TRBD2	TRBJ2-3	TGTGCCAGCTCACCGGGGACTAGCGGGGTTACAGATACGCAGTATTTT	CASSPGTSGVTDTQYF
NA	TRBV5-1	TRBD1	TRBJ1-5	TGCGCCAGCAGCTCGTACAGGGGGAGCAATCAGCCCCAGCATTTT	CASSSYRGSNQPQHF
NA	TRBV18	NA	TRBJ2-7	TGTGCCAGCTCACCGACTGGCCCGGGAGAGCAGTACTTC	CASSPTGPGEQYF
NA	TRBV7-9	TRBD1	TRBJ2-1	TGTGCCAGCAGCGTCTGGACAGGCGGATTATACAATGAGCAGTTCTTC	CASSVWTGGLYNEQFF
NA	TRBV19	NA	TRBJ2-1	TGTGCCAGTAGCGTTGCTTGGGGAGACCTCGCCTACAATGAGCAGTTCTTC	CASSVAWGDLAYNEQFF
NA	TRBV18	TRBD2	TRBJ2-7	TGTGCCAGCTCACCATTAGGACTAGCGTCCTACGAGCAGTACTTC	CASSPLGLASYEQYF
NA	TRBV30	NA	TRBJ2-3	TGTGCCTGGAGTGGGTCCCCCTCAGCAGATACGCAGTATTTT	CAWSGSPSADTQYF
NA	TRBV7-7	NA	TRBJ1-5	TGTGCCAGCAGCTTAGTGTTAGGGGAGCCCCAGCATTTT	CASSLVLGEPQHF
NA	TRBV7-6	NA	TRBJ1-3	TGTGCCAGCAGCGTCAGCTCTGGAAACACCATATATTTT	CASSVSSGNTIYF
NA	TRBV25-1	NA	TRBJ1-4	TGTGCCAGCAGGTCCTCCGGGGGGTCGGGGGATGAAAAACTGTTTTTT	CASRSSGGSGDEKLFF
NA	TRBV4-3	TRBD2	TRBJ2-5	TGCGCCAGCAGCGTTAAGCGAGCGGGGGGGCCGAAAGAGACCCAGTACTTC	CASSVKRAGGPKETQYF
NA	TRBV6-5	NA	TRBJ2-2	TGTGCCAGCATCCGGGGGAGGAACACCGGGGAGCTGTTTTTT	CASIRGRNTGELFF
NA	TRBV6-2/TRBV6-3	NA	TRBJ2-7	TGTGCCAGCAGTTACTCGAACGGAGACTACTACGAGCAGTACTTC	CASSYSNGDYYEQYF
NA	TRBV19	TRBD2	TRBJ2-3	TGTGCCAGTAGTAAGCCGGGACTAGCGGGGTCGGCAGATACGCAGTATTTT	CASSKPGLAGSADTQYF
NA	TRBV13	TRBD1	TRBJ1-2	TGTGCCAGCAGCTTAGACAGGGGGGTAGGCTACACCTTC	CASSLDRGVGYTF
NA	TRBV6-5	NA	TRBJ2-5	TGTGCCACCAGGGGGGGGCGCGTTGGAGAGACCCAGTACTTC	CATRGGRVGETQYF
NA	TRBV7-2	NA	TRBJ2-3	TGTGCCAGCAGCCCTCGCACAGATACGCAGTATTTT	CASSPRTDTQYF
NA	TRBV6-1	TRBD1	TRBJ2-7	TGTGCCAGCAGTGAGAGGGACAGCTCCTACGAGCAGTACTTC	CASSERDSSYEQYF
NA	TRBV28	TRBD2	TRBJ2-4	TGTGCCAGCAGTTTAGTACTAGCGGGAGGGATAGCCAAAAACATTCAGTACTTC	CASSLVLAGGIAKNIQYF
NA	TRBV6-6	TRBD1	TRBJ1-6	TGTGCCAGCAGTCGACAGGGGGCACTTTATAATTCACCCCTCCACTTT	CASSRQGALYNSPLHF
once	TRBV27	TRBD1	TRBJ1-2	TGTGCCAGCAGTTTATCTGGGACAGGGGGCCCAGCTAACTATGGCTACACCTTC	CASSLSGTGGPANYGYTF
NA	TRBV2	NA	TRBJ2-7	TGTGCCAGCAGTGAAACTAATCCCTACGAGCAGTACTTC	CASSETNPYEQYF
NA	TRBV5-1	NA	TRBJ2-5	TGCGCCAGCAGCGTTCGACAGAGCCCAGGGACCCAGTACTTC	CASSVRQSPGTQYF
few	TRBV7-9	TRBD1	TRBJ1-5	TGTGCCAGCAGCTCGGACAGGAAATATAGCAATCAGCCCCAGCATTTT	CASSSDRKYSNQPQHF
once	TRBV7-3	TRBD2	TRBJ2-1	TGTGCCAGCAGCTTATCTGGAGGACTAGCCAATGAGCAGTTCTTC	CASSLSGGLANEQFF
NA	TRBV5-6	TRBD2	TRBJ2-2	TGTGCCAGCAGCTGGCCTACTAGCGGGTTCGGGGAGCTGTTTTTT	CASSWPTSGFGELFF
NA	TRBV29-1	TRBD1	TRBJ1-2	TGCAGCGTGCTCGGGACAGACTATGGCTACACCTTC	CSVLGTDYGYTF
NA	TRBV24-1	TRBD1	TRBJ1-2	TGTGCCACCAGTGACCCGGGACAGGGTACTGGCTACACCTTC	CATSDPGQGTGYTF
once	TRBV2	NA	TRBJ2-2	TGTGCCAGCAGGGAACAGGTCTTCGCGAACACCGGGGAGCTGTTTTTT	CASREQVFANTGELFF
NA	TRBV6-6	TRBD2	TRBJ2-1	TGTGCCAGCAGTCCGCGGACTAGCGGGAGTCAGAATGAGCAGTTCTTC	CASSPRTSGSQNEQFF
NA	TRBV28	TRBD1	TRBJ2-6	TGTGCCAGCAGTTTATTTGGGACAGTTCCTTCTGGGGCCAACGTCCTGACTTTC	CASSLFGTVPSGANVLTF
NA	TRBV24-1	NA	TRBJ2-1	TGTGCCACCAGTGACCCAGGGTCGAGCTCCTACAATGAGCAGTTCTTC	CATSDPGSSSYNEQFF
NA	TRBV6-1	NA	TRBJ2-3	TGTGCCAGCAGTGAAAGGCAGGGCGGAACGACTAGCACAGATACGCAGTATTTT	CASSERQGGTTSTDTQYF
NA	TRBV7-9	NA	TRBJ1-3	TGTGCCAGCAGCTCTACAGACAGCGTCGGTACCATATATTTT	CASSSTDSVGTIYF
NA	TRBV18	NA	TRBJ2-2	TGTGCCAGCTCACCATTGGGGGCCAGGACCGGGGAGCTGTTTTTT	CASSPLGARTGELFF
NA	TRBV5-1	NA	TRBJ2-5	TGCGCCAGCAGGGTCAGAACCTCAACACCGGAGACCCAGTACTTC	CASRVRTSTPETQYF
NA	TRBV3-1/TRBV3-2	NA	TRBJ2-3	TGTGCCAGCAGCCAAAACCCGGGACTGGGGCCAGATACGCAGTATTTT	CASSQNPGLGPDTQYF
NA	TRBV5-6	TRBD1	TRBJ2-2	TGTGCCAGCAGCTCTGACAGGGGCACCGGGGAGCTGTTTTTT	CASSSDRGTGELFF
NA	TRBV6-5	TRBD1	TRBJ2-7	TGTGCCAGCAGCGCCCGGGACAGGGGTCGCTACGAGCAGTACTTC	CASSARDRGRYEQYF
once	TRBV7-9	TRBD2	TRBJ2-3	TGTGCCAGCAGCTTAGACAAAGGACTAGCGGTCACAGATACGCAGTATTTT	CASSLDKGLAVTDTQYF
NA	TRBV27	NA	TRBJ2-6	TGTGCCAGTCTTCCGTCTGGGGCCAACGTCCTGACTTTC	CASLPSGANVLTF
NA	TRBV4-2	NA	TRBJ1-6	TGTGCCAGCAGCCACCCGGGACCCGACAACGGGGGAGACTCCTATAATTCACCCCTCCACTTT	CASSHPGPDNGGDSYNSPLHF
NA	TRBV6-5	TRBD1	TRBJ1-6	TGTGCCAGCAGGACGGACAGGGTAGGATCACCCCTCCACTTT	CASRTDRVGSPLHF
few	TRBV27	NA	TRBJ1-1	TGTGCCAGCAGTTTCCTAGGTCGGGACACTGAAGCTTTCTTT	CASSFLGRDTEAFF
NA	TRBV6-2/TRBV6-3	TRBD2	TRBJ2-3	TGTGCCAGCAGTTACTCCTTAGCGGGAGTGAAAATAGATACGCAGTATTTT	CASSYSLAGVKIDTQYF
NA	TRBV5-6	TRBD2	TRBJ2-7	TGTGCCAGCAGCCGAGGACTAGCGGGAGTCCGGTACGAGCAGTACTTC	CASSRGLAGVRYEQYF
NA	TRBV3-1/TRBV3-2	TRBD2	TRBJ2-1	TGTGCCAGCAGCCAAGTAGCGGGAGGTGGAAATGAGCAGTTCTTC	CASSQVAGGGNEQFF
NA	TRBV21-1	NA	TRBJ2-7	TGTGCCAGCAGCCCCCCCCGTTCTTTCGACGAGCAGTACTTC	CASSPPRSFDEQYF